Sequencing of this T cell receptor beta chain was carried out in a study of blood T cell repertoires in COVID-19. Whole-study context: Specimens from acute and convalescent COVID-19 originated in the United States, Italy and Spain. In each case, the material was cDNA or gDNA derived from T cells, B-cell-depleted T cells, or PBMCs.

Trimming cost V 4 bases and J 15 bases; bases outside gene matches: 7. Germline V gene lookup returns CDR1 SGHDT and CDR2 YYEEEE. The CDR3 totals 13 residues. As originally analysed: Reference gene primer amplification gave estimated nucleated cell counts. Libraries were prepared by immunoSEQ multiplex PCR; TCRdb keeps only in-frame clonotypes and omits some of them. That table supplies the V and J calls and clone size; D and trimming were determined from the DNA. Of approximately 270,000 clones in the sample, around nine tenths were seen once. The sequence was collected from a man aged 35 to 55 with active or convalescent COVID-19. The gene calls are TRBV5-6 and TRBJ2-1; TRBD2 matches 13 bases. Material for sequencing was peripheral blood. The CDR3: CASSPGLAGVLFF. CDR3 DNA sequence: TGTGCCAGCAGCCCCGGACTAGCGGGAGTTCTGTTCTTC.